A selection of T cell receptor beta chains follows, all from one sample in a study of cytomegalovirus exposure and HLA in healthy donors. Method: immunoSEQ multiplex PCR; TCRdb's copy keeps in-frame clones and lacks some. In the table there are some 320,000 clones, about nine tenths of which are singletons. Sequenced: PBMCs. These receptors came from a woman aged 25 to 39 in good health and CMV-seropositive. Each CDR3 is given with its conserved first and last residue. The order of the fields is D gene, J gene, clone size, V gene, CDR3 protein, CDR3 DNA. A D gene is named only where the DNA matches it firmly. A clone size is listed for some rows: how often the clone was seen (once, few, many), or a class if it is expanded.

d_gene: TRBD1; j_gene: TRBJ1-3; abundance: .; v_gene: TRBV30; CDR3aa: CASQGGGLGNTIYF; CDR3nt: TGTGCCAGCCAGGGGGGGGGTCTTGGAAACACCATATATTTT
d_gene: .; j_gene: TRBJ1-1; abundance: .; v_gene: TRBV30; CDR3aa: CAWRPIDGVNTEAFF; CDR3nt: TGTGCCTGGAGGCCCATTGACGGAGTGAACACTGAAGCTTTCTTT
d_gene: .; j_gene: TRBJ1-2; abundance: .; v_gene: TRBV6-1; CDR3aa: CASSPGRGANYGYTF; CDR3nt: TGTGCCAGCAGCCCCGGACGGGGAGCTAACTATGGCTACACCTTC
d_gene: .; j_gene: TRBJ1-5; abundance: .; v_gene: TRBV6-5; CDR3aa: CASSYVTSNQPQHF; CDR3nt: TGTGCCAGCAGTTACGTCACTAGCAATCAGCCCCAGCATTTT
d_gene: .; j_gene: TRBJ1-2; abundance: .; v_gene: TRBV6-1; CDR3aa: CASSEAVGKDYGYTF; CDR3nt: TGTGCCAGCAGTGAAGCGGTCGGGAAGGACTATGGCTACACCTTC
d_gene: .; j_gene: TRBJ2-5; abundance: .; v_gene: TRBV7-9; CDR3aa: CASMASRERVETQYF; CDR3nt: TGTGCCAGCATGGCAAGTCGGGAGAGAGTGGAGACCCAGTACTTC
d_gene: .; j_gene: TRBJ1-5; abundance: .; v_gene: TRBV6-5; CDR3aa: CASSKTGYSNQPQHF; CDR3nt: TGTGCCAGCAGTAAGACAGGATATAGCAATCAGCCCCAGCATTTT
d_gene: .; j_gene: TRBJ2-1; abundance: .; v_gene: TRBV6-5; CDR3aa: CASSYSAGALGNEQFF; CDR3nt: TGTGCCAGCAGTTACTCGGCAGGGGCATTGGGCAATGAGCAGTTCTTC
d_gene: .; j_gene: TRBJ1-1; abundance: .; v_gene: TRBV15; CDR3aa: CATSRDRQSNTEAFF; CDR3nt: TGTGCCACCAGCAGAGATAGACAGTCGAACACTGAAGCTTTCTTT
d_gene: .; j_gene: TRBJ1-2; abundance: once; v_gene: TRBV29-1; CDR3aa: CSVEDRSGGNYGYTF; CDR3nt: TGCAGCGTTGAAGATCGATCGGGGGGAAACTATGGCTACACCTTC
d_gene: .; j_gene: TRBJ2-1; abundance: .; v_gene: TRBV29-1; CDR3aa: CSVDSEGLTKSWVEDNEQFF; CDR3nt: TGCAGCGTTGACTCCGAGGGCCTAACGAAATCATGGGTCGAAGACAATGAGCAGTTCTTC
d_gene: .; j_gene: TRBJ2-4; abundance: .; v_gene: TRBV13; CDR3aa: CASSWGRGAKNIQYF; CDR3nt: TGTGCCAGCAGCTGGGGTCGAGGAGCCAAAAACATTCAGTACTTC
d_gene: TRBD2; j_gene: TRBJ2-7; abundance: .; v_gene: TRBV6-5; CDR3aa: CASSSPKRGPLYEQYF; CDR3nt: TGTGCCAGCAGTTCCCCGAAGCGGGGCCCTCTATACGAGCAGTACTTC
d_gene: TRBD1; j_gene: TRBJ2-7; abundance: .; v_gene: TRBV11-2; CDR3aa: CASSLDRTGDEQYF; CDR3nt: TGTGCCAGCAGCTTAGACCGGACAGGGGATGAGCAGTACTTC
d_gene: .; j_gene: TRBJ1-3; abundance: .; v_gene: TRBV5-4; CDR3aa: CASSTSGNTIYF; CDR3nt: TGTGCCAGCAGCACCTCTGGAAACACCATATATTTT
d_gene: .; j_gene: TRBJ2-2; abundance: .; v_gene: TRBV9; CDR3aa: CASSVSSAKPNTGELFF; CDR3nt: TGTGCCAGCAGCGTATCGAGCGCGAAGCCGAACACCGGGGAGCTGTTTTTT
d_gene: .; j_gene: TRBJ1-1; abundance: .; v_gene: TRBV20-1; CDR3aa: CSARAYTEAFF; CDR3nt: TGCAGTGCTAGAGCGTACACTGAAGCTTTCTTT
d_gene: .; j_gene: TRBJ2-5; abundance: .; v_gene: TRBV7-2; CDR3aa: CASRSRGKETQYF; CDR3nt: TGTGCCAGCAGGTCTCGGGGGAAAGAGACCCAGTACTTC
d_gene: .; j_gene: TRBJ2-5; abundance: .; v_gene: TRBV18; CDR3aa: CASSDTGSQETQYF; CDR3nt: TGTGCCAGCTCAGACACAGGGAGCCAAGAGACCCAGTACTTC
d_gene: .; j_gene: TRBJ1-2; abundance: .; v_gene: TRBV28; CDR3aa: CASSLAGIGYTF; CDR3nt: TGTGCCAGCAGTTTAGCAGGGATTGGCTACACCTTC
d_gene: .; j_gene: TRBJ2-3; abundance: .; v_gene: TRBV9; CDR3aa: CASSVRSSRGSTDTQYF; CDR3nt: TGTGCCAGCAGCGTCAGGTCTAGCCGAGGTAGCACAGATACGCAGTATTTT
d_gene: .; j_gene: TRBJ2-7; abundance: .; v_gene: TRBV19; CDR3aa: CASSIDFFSGVSYEQYF; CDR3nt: TGTGCCAGTAGTATAGATTTCTTCTCGGGGGTGTCCTACGAGCAGTACTTC
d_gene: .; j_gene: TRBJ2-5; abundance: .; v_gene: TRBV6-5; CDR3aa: CASPRGAREETQYF; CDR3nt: TGTGCCAGCCCTCGGGGGGCGCGTGAAGAGACCCAGTACTTC
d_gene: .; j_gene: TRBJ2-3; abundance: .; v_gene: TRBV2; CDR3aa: CASSEYKGIYTDTQYF; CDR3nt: TGTGCCAGCAGTGAATATAAGGGGATTTACACAGATACGCAGTATTTT
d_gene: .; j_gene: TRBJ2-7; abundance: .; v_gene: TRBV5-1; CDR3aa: CASSLAQGNEQYF; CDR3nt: TGCGCCAGCAGCTTGGCACAAGGGAACGAGCAGTACTTC
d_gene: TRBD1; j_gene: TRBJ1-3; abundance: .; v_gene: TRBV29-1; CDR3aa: CSVVGQGAGNTIYF; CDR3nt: TGCAGCGTTGTGGGACAGGGGGCTGGAAACACCATATATTTT
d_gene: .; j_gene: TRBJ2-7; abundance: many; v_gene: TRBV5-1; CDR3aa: CASSLVGSYEQYF; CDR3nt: TGCGCCAGCAGCTTGGTCGGGTCCTACGAGCAGTACTTC
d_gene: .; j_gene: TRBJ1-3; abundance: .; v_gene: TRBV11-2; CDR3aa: CASSLASGINSGNTIYF; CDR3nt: TGTGCCAGCAGCTTAGCTAGCGGCATTAACTCTGGAAACACCATATATTTT